This TCR beta chain appears in the sequencing data of a study of response to subunit inactivated influenza vaccine. The study, taken as a whole, reports: Authors proposed each seasonal influenza vaccination draws in few new T cells.

TCRdb passed the RT-PCR reads through MiXCR, listing each CDR3 protein once. The table has almost 250,000 distinct CDR3 sequences, 12% seen once. Germline V CDR1 and CDR2: DFQATT, SNEGSKA (reference sequence). The CDR3 spans 15 residues. V gave up 5 bases and J gave up 1 base, with 18 bases separating them. This clonotype was seen more than once but under ten times. Its antigen is unknown. The material sequenced was non-naive T cells sorted from PBMCs, taken around two weeks before vaccination. V and J are TRBV20-1 and TRBJ2-7, with D perhaps matching TRBD2 (7 bases). The source of this sequence is a man aged 45 to 65 who received an inactivated influenza vaccine. This CDR3 is CSAGGGKGTSYEQYF. The CDR3 region has the DNA TGCAGTGCTGGGGGGGGTAAAGGGACATCCTACGAGCAGTACTTC.